The T cell receptor beta chain under discussion was sequenced for a study of radiation and T cells in renal cell carcinoma. Sequenced by immunoSEQ multiplex PCR; TCRdb stores in-frame clones only, minus some. This table has roughly 120,000 clones, around 80% appearing once. Sample time point: baseline pretreatment blood. The sample's treatment: 15 Gy SBRT to primary tumor, nephrectomy 4 weeks later. The tumor was a clear cell renal cell carcinoma. This receptor was taken from a woman aged 60 to 75 with renal cell carcinoma. The sequenced sample was blood, obtained from a patient whose treatment included radiotherapy and nephrectomy.

The DNA of the CDR3 is TGTGCCAGCAGCTTATATACAGGGGAGGAGCAGTACTTC. Encoded protein: CASSLYTGEEQYF. This sequence joins TRBV7-9 and TRBJ2-7; 7 bases agree with TRBD1. The germline CDR1 and CDR2 sequences are SEHNR and FQNEAQ (reference sequence). V shed 2 bases, J shed 7 bases, and the junction held 5 bases outside the gene matches. The CDR3 is 13 residues long.